This T cell receptor beta chain was sequenced in a study of T cells after yellow fever vaccination. Researchers made TCR cDNA using 5'RACE template switching, and this step added a universal primer site and UMIs. One entry per CDR3 protein results from TCRdb running MiXCR on the 5' RACE reads. The sample has 500,000 to 650,000 distinct CDR3 sequences, 9% to 15% seen once. The study, taken as a whole, reports: Abundant bulk-population clonotypes could contaminate the FACS-sorted repertoires. The CD4 and CD8 compartments had a small share of their clonotypes in common. Post-booster repertoires again held most primary-vaccination clones (roughly 96% CD4, roughly 88% CD8).

This clonotype was observed a handful of times. The antigen remains unidentified. This clonotype was sampled from a man aged 25-45 years who received the YFV17D yellow fever vaccine. The sequenced sample was PBMCs, obtained on the day of the yellow fever booster vaccination.

DNA for the CDR3: TGTGCCAGCAGTTTCGGACGGACCTATGGCTACACCTTC. This sequence encodes CASSFGRTYGYTF. The V and J genes are TRBV6-5 and TRBJ1-2, with D uncertain. V shed 4 bases and J shed 4 bases, with 10 bases lying between them. The germline V gene has CDR1 MNHEY and CDR2 SVGAGI. The CDR3 length is 13 residues.